This entry lists 5 T cell receptor beta chains sequenced from one sample in a study of Ad26.COV2.S vaccination and SARS-CoV-2 variants. Repertoires were generated with immunoSEQ multiplex PCR, while TCRdb's copy carries only in-frame clones and drops some. The repertoire holds some 500,000 clones, 89% seen once, with approximately 2.5% in the top ten. Noted treatment: about 20 received Ad26.COV2.S at low or high dose, single or two shots; 5 received placebo; per-sample allocation not given. Day 63 after the first injection of vaccine or placebo was the sampling time. The material was peripheral blood, obtained in a trial of Ad26.COV2.S vaccine versus placebo. The receptors derive from a person aged 18-60 years who received the Ad26.COV2.S COVID-19 vaccine or a placebo.

The rearrangement links TRBV7-2 to TRBJ1-1; no definite D call. CDR1 is SGHTA, CDR2 FQGNSA, per germline. This CDR3 comprises 14 residues. V lost 1 base and J lost 4, with 10 bases in between. This CDR3 reads CASSLVLSGTEAFF. The CDR3 DNA follows: TGTGCCAGCAGCTTAGTGCTTTCGGGCACTGAAGCTTTCTTT.

The chain has TRBV5-5 and TRBJ1-1; no definite D call. Trimming removed 1 base from V and 2 bases from J, with 0 bases in between. CDR3 length equals 11 residues. CDR1 is SGHKS and CDR2 is YYEKEE in the germline V gene (reference sequence). This CDR3 reads CASSLNTEAFF. The DNA for the CDR3 is TGTGCCAGCAGCTTGAACACTGAAGCTTTCTTT.

A note on this clone: A junction boundary mismatches the germline segment, possibly from a read error. This chain uses TRBV5-6 with TRBJ1-2, with a possible D match to TRBD1 (5 bases). This CDR3 comprises 10 residues. Germline lookup yields CDR1 SGHDT and CDR2 YYEEEE. This CDR3 is CASSLDGAQF. The DNA for the CDR3 is TGTGCCAGCAGCTTGGACGGGGCCCAGTTC.

Notes on this clone: A junction boundary mismatches the germline segment, possibly from a read error. CDR3 nucleotide sequence: TGTGCCAGCAGTTTAGGGGGAGATACGCGGTATTTT. Its protein product is CASSLGGDTRYF. The V and J genes are TRBV27 and TRBJ2-3; D is perhaps TRBD1 or TRBD2 (5 bases each). The CDR3 extends over 12 amino acids. Germline CDR1 MNHEY, CDR2 SMNVEV (reference sequence).

The chain couples TRBV30 to TRBJ1-1, with D unclear. In germline, CDR1 is GTSNPN, CDR2 SVGIG (reference sequence). There are 13 residues in the CDR3. V lost 4 bases, J lost 1 base, and 10 bases lay in between. CDR3 DNA sequence: TGTGCCTGGACAGAATGGGCGAACACTGAAGCTTTCTTT. Translated: CAWTEWANTEAFF.